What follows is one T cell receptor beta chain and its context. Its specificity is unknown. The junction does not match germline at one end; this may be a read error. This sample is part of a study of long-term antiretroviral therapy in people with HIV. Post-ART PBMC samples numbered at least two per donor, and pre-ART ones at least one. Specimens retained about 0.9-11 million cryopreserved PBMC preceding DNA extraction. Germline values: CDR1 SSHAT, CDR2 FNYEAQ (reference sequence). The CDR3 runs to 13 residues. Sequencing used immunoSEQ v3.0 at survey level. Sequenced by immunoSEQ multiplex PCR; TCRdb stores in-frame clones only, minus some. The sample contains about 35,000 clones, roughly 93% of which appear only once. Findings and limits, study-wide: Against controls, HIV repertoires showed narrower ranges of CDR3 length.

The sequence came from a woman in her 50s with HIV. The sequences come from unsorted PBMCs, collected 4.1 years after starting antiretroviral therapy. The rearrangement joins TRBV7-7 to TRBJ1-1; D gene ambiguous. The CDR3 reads CASSPMVGTEAFF. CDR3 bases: TGTGCTAGCAGCCCCATGGTGGGGACTGAAGCTTTCTTT. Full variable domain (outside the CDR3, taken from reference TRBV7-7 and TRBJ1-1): GAGVSQSPRYKVTKRGQDVTLRCDPISSHATLYWYQQALGQGPEFLTYFNYEAQPDKSGLPSDRFSAERPEGSISTLTIQRTEQRDSAMYRCASSPMVGTEAFFGQGTRLTVV.